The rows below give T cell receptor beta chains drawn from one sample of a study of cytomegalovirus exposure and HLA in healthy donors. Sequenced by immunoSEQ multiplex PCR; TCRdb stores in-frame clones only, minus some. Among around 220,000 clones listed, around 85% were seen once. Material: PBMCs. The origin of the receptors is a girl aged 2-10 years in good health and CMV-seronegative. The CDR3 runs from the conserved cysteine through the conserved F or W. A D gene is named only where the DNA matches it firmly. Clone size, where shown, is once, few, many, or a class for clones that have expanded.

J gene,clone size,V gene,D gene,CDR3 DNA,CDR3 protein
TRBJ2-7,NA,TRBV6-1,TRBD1,TGTGCCAGCAGTCCCGGACAGGGTCGCGAGCAGTACTTC,CASSPGQGREQYF
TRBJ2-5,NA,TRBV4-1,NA,TGCGCCAGCAGCCAAGAGAAGGTCCGAGCGGGGAGGGGGGAGACCCAGTACTTC,CASSQEKVRAGRGETQYF
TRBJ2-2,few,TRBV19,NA,TGTGCCACCTCGCCCCGGGATCCGACGTCTTCGCCCTACACCGGGGAGCTGTTTTTT,CATSPRDPTSSPYTGELFF
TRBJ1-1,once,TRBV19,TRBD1,TGTGCCAGTAGTATCCGGACAGGGCTCTACACTGAAGCTTTCTTT,CASSIRTGLYTEAFF
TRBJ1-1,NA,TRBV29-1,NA,TGCAGCGCCCCCCCGACAGGAGCGAACACTGAAGCTTTCTTT,CSAPPTGANTEAFF
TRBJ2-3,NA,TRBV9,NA,TGTGCCAGCAGCGTAGGGACAGTCCCCGCAGATACGCAGTATTTT,CASSVGTVPADTQYF
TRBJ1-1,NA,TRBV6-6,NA,TGTGCCAGCAATAATATTGGGAGGAACACTGAAGCTTTCTTT,CASNNIGRNTEAFF
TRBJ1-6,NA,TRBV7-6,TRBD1,TGTGCCAGCAGCTCCGGACAGGGGGTAGAAGGTTCACCCCTCCACTTT,CASSSGQGVEGSPLHF
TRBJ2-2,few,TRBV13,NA,TGTGCCAGCAGCTTATATCCGGGGGTGAACACCGGGGAGCTGTTTTTT,CASSLYPGVNTGELFF
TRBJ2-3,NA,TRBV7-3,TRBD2,TGTGCCAGCAGCCCCTGGGGCGGGGGAGCAACAGATACGCAGTATTTT,CASSPWGGGATDTQYF
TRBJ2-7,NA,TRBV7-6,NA,TGTGCCAGCAGCTCCCTGACAGGGAGGTCCGTCGAGCAGTACTTC,CASSSLTGRSVEQYF
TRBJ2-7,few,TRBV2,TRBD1,TGTGCCAGCAGTGCTTCCCGACAGGGCTATAGCTCCTACGAGCAGTACTTC,CASSASRQGYSSYEQYF
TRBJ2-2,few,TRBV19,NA,TGTGCCAGTAGTATACAGACAAACACCGGGGAGCTGTTTTTT,CASSIQTNTGELFF
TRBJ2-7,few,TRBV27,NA,TGTGCCAGCAGTTTATATCAAACGCAGTCCTACGAGCAGTACTTC,CASSLYQTQSYEQYF
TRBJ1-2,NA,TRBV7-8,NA,TGTGCCAGCAGCCCTATCGACAGAGTTAATAACTATGGCTACACCTTC,CASSPIDRVNNYGYTF
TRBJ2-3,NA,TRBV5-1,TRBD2,TGCGCCAGCAGCCATCTAGCGGGAGGGCCCGGAGATACGCAGTATTTT,CASSHLAGGPGDTQYF
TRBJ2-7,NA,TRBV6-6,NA,TGTGCCAGCAGCCAAGGCTACTACTACGAGCAGTACTTC,CASSQGYYYEQYF
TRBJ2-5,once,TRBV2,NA,TGTGCCAGCAGTGAAGAGGCTAGTGTGGAGACCCAGTACTTC,CASSEEASVETQYF
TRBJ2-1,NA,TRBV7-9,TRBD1,TGTGCCAGCAGCGCCATGGACAGGTACAATGAGCAGTTCTTC,CASSAMDRYNEQFF
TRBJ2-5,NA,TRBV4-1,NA,TGCGCCAGCAGCCTGATTAGCGGAGGGGCCCAGTACTTC,CASSLISGGAQYF
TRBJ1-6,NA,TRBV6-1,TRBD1,TGTGCCAGCAGTGTCTCCGGGACAGGCTCTTTCCCCCTCCACTTT,CASSVSGTGSFPLHF
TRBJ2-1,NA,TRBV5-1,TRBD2,TGCGCCAGCAGCAACGACCTAGCGGGGGTTAACAATGAGCAGTTCTTC,CASSNDLAGVNNEQFF
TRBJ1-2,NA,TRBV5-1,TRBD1,TGCGCCAGCAGCCCGGGACAGGCCCCTAAAGCGTATGGCTACACCTTC,CASSPGQAPKAYGYTF
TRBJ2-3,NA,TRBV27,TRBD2,TGTGCCAGCAGTTTAGTCAGGACTAGCGGCACAGATACGCAGTATTTT,CASSLVRTSGTDTQYF
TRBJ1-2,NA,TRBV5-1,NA,TGCGCCAGCAGCAGAAACAGGGATGGCTACACCTTC,CASSRNRDGYTF
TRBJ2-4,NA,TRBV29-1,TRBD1,TGCAGCGCCCGACAGGGGGGAAACATTCAGTACTTC,CSARQGGNIQYF
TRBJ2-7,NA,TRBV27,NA,TGTGCCAGCAGTTTAACCCAAATAAGGAGGGAGCAGTACTTC,CASSLTQIRREQYF
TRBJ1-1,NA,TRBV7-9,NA,TGTGCCAGCAGCTTATTCGGAGGGGTGGGCACTGAAGCTTTCTTT,CASSLFGGVGTEAFF
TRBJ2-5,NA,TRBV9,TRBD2,TGTGCCAGTAGCGTAGGCGGGAGGGCAGCCCAGTACTTC,CASSVGGRAAQYF
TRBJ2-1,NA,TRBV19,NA,TGTGCCTCATGCAGTGGCTACAATGAGCAGTTCTTC,CASCSGYNEQFF
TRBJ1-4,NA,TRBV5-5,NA,TGTGCCAGCAGCTGGGAGAGAACTGGTGAAAAACTGTTTTTT,CASSWERTGEKLFF
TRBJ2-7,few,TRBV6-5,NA,TGTGCCAGCAGTTACTCTTCGGGAGAGCGAGTCTACGAGCAGTACTTC,CASSYSSGERVYEQYF
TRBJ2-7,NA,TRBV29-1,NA,TGCAGGGTGGTACGGGAGAATTACGAGCAGTACTTC,CRVVRENYEQYF
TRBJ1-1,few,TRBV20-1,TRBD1,TGCAGTGCTAGAGTGGGACAGGGCGCTTTCTTT,CSARVGQGAFF
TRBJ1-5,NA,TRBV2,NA,TGTGCCAGCAGCACGGACAGCTATCTCAATCAGCCCCAGCATTTT,CASSTDSYLNQPQHF
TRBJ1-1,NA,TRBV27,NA,TGTGCCAGCAGCCGCCCTGGACAGGAAGCTTTCTTT,CASSRPGQEAFF
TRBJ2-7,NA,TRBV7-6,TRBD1,TGTGCCAGCAGCTTAGCGGGACAGGGGCAGTACGAGCAGTACTTC,CASSLAGQGQYEQYF
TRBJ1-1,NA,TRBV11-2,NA,TGTGCCAGCAGCTTCGGGTTGAACACTGAAGCTTTCTTT,CASSFGLNTEAFF
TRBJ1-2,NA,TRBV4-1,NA,TGCGCCAGCAGCCAAGCCGGCAGAGGGTCTGGCTACACCTTC,CASSQAGRGSGYTF
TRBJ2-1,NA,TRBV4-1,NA,TGCGCCAGCAGCCACCTAGGACTCATCCAGGGGAATGAGCAGTTCTTC,CASSHLGLIQGNEQFF
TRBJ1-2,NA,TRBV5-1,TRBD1,TGCGCCAGCAGCTTGACCGGACAGGGAAATGGCTACACCTTC,CASSLTGQGNGYTF
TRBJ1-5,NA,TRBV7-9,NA,TGTGCCAGCAGCTTATGGGTCGGGGGGAACAATCAGCCCCAGCATTTT,CASSLWVGGNNQPQHF
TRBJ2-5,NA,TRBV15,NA,TGTGCCACCAGCAGAGAATCCCCTCGGGAGACCCAGTACTTC,CATSRESPRETQYF
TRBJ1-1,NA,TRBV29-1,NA,TGCAGCGCTCGTTTAACGAGGGACACTGAAGCTTTCTTT,CSARLTRDTEAFF
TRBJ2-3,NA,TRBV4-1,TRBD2,TGCGCCAGCAGCCCCGAAGGACTAGCGGGCACAGATACGCAGTATTTT,CASSPEGLAGTDTQYF
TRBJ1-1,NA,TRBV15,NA,TGTGCCACCAGCAGAGATCGGGGGTTCAACACTGAAGCTTTCTTT,CATSRDRGFNTEAFF
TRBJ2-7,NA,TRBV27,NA,TGTGCCAGCAGTACAAGAAATTACGAGCAGTACTTC,CASSTRNYEQYF
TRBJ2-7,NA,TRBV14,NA,TGTGCCAGCAGGGGGGCAGGGGAGAGCTCCTACGAGCAGTACTTC,CASRGAGESSYEQYF
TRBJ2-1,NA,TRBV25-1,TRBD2,TGTGCCAGCAGTGGCCGAGGTAGCGGGGGGGATAATGAGCAGTTCTTC,CASSGRGSGGDNEQFF
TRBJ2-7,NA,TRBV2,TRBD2,TGTGCCAGCAGTGAAGCGCTTCAGGGAGCGGGAGCCTACGAGCAGTACTTC,CASSEALQGAGAYEQYF
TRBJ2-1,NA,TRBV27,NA,TGTGCCAGCAGTCCCCCGCGCGACAGTGAGCAGTTCTTC,CASSPPRDSEQFF
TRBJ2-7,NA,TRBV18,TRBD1,TGTGCCAGCTCACCACCGGGACAGACGGACATCTCCTACGAGCAGTACTTC,CASSPPGQTDISYEQYF
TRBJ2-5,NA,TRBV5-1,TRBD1,TGCGCCAGCAGCTTGGCAGGGGGAGCGAGGGAGACCCAGTACTTC,CASSLAGGARETQYF
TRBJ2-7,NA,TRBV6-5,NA,TGTGCCAGCAGTCCCAGTGGCCCCTACGAGCAGTACTTC,CASSPSGPYEQYF
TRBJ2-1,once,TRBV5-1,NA,TGCGCCAGCAGCTTGACCTTCGGATTGCGGGATGAGCAGTTCTTC,CASSLTFGLRDEQFF
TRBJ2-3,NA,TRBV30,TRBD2,TGTGCCTGGGGTCTAGCGGGAGCGGTAAAGCCGCAGTATTTT,CAWGLAGAVKPQYF
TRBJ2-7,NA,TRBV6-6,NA,TGTGCCAGCAGTTACCGACAGCAGACCTACGAGCAGTACTTC,CASSYRQQTYEQYF